The 2 T cell receptor beta chains given below trace back to one sample, sequenced in a study of blood T cell repertoires in COVID-19. Libraries were prepared by immunoSEQ multiplex PCR; TCRdb keeps only in-frame clonotypes and omits some of them. The profile shows approximately 390,000 clones, over 75% of them singletons. Sequencing input: peripheral blood. The receptors come from a woman aged 55-70 years with COVID-19, enrolled during active disease.

The chain uses TRBV4-1 and TRBJ2-1; D might be TRBD2 (5 bases). Germline-derived CDR1 and CDR2 are MGHRA and YSYEKL. The CDR3 length is 16 residues. V was clipped by 6 bases and J by 0 bases, with 15 bases between them. The CDR3, as DNA: TGCGCCAGCAGGTCACTCGGGGAGCTCTCCTACAATGAGCAGTTCTTC. This translates into CASRSLGELSYNEQFF.

The chain joins TRBV7-2 to TRBJ1-1, with TRBD1 matching over 9 bases. V dropped 4 bases and J dropped 5; count of bases not matched to a gene: 8. Germline lookup yields CDR1 SGHTA and CDR2 FQGNSA. This CDR3 contains 15 residues. CDR3 nucleotides: TGTGCCAGCAGCTACGCCGGGACAGGGAGGACTGAAGCTTTCTTT. Protein sequence: CASSYAGTGRTEAFF. Based on the CDR3 plus reference TRBV7-2 and TRBJ1-1, the full variable domain is GAGVSQSPSNKVTEKGKDVELRCDPISGHTALYWYRQSLGQGLEFLIYFQGNSAPDKSGLPSDRFSAERTGGSVSTLTIQRTQQEDSAVYLCASSYAGTGRTEAFFGQGTRLTVV.